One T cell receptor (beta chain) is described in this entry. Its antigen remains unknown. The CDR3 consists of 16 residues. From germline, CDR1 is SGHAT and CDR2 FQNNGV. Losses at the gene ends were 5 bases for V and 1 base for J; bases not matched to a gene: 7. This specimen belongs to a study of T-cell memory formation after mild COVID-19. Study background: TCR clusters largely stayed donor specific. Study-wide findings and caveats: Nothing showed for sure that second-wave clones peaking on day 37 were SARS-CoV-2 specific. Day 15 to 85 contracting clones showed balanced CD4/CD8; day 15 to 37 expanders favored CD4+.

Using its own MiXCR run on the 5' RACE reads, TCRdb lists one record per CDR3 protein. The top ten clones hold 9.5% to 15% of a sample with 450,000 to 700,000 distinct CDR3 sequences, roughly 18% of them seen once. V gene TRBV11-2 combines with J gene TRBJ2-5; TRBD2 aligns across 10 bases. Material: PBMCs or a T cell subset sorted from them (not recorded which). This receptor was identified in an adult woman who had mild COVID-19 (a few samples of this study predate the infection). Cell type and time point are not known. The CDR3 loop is CASSTGTSASQETQYF. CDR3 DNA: TGTGCCAGCAGCACTGGGACTAGCGCCTCCCAAGAGACCCAGTACTTC.